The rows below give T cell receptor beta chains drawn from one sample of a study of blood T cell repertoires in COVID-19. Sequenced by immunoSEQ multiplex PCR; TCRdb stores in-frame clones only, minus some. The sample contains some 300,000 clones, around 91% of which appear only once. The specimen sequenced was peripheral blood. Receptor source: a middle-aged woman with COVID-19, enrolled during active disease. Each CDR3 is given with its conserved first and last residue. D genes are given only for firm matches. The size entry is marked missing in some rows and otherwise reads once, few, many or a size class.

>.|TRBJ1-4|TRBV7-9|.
TGTGCCAGCAGCCCTTTAAAATCTTCGGGGCAGGGGGAAAAACTGTTTTTT
CASSPLKSSGQGEKLFF
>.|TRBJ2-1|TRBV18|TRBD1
TGTGCCAGCTCACCATCGGGAGACAGGGGGCTTTATGAGCAGTTCTTC
CASSPSGDRGLYEQFF
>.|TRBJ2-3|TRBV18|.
TGTGCCAGCCAGGACAGTACAGATACGCAGTATTTT
CASQDSTDTQYF
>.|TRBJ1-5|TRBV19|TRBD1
TGTGCCAGTAGTAGGGGACAGGCCCTCGATCAGCCCCAGCATTTT
CASSRGQALDQPQHF
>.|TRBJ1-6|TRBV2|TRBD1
TGTGCCAGCAGTGAATACGGGACAGGCAATTCACCCCTCCACTTT
CASSEYGTGNSPLHF
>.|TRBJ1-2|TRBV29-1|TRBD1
TGCAGCGTTGCGGGACAGGGGGCGCAAGGTGAGGGCTACACCTTC
CSVAGQGAQGEGYTF
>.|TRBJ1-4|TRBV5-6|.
TGTGCCAGCAGCTTCCGGGATGCTAATGAAAAACTGTTTTTT
CASSFRDANEKLFF
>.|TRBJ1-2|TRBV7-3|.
TGTGCCAGCAGCCCCTATCAGGGGAATGGCTACACCTTC
CASSPYQGNGYTF
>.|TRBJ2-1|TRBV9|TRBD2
TGTGCCAGCAGCTCCCAGCGGGAGGGCCTAGATAATGAGCAGTTCTTC
CASSSQREGLDNEQFF
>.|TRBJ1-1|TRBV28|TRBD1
TGTGCCAGCATTAGGACAGGGGGCTACACTGAAGCTTTCTTT
CASIRTGGYTEAFF
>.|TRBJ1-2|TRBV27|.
TGTGCCAGCAGTTTAAGCGCTTTTGCTGACTACACCTTC
CASSLSAFADYTF
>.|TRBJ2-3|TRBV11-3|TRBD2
TGTGCCAGCAGCTCCGCGCTGGGGGGGCTAGCGGGGGCAGATACGCAGTATTTT
CASSSALGGLAGADTQYF
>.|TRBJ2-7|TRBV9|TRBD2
TGTGCCAGCAGAGTAGGAATTTGGGAGGGACGGGCCTCCCTCCCAACCTACGAGCAGTACTTC
CASRVGIWEGRASLPTYEQYF
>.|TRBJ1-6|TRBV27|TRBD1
TGTGCCAGCAGTTTATGGTCAGGGGGGTCACCCCTCCACTTT
CASSLWSGGSPLHF
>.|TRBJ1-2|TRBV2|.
TGTGCCAGCAGTGAGTTTGGCCAGGGGTTGGAAGGCTACACCTTC
CASSEFGQGLEGYTF
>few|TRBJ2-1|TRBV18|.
TGTGCCAGCTCACCTAGGAGGGGGGGCGATGAGCAGTTCTTC
CASSPRRGGDEQFF
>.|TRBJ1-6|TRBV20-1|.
TGCAGTGCTAGTTTAGCCAGGGGTGGTTCACCCCTCCACTTT
CSASLARGGSPLHF
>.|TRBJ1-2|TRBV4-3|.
TGCGCCAGCAGCCGATCATCAGGGGAGGGCTATGGCTACACCTTC
CASSRSSGEGYGYTF
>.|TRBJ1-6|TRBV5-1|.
TGCGCCAGCAGCTTGGTACAGGGTAATAATTCACCCCTCCACTTT
CASSLVQGNNSPLHF
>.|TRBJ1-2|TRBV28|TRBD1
TGTGCCAGCAGGAGGGACAGCCTTAACTATGGCTACACCTTC
CASRRDSLNYGYTF
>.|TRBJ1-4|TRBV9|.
TGTGCCAGCAGCCCTGGAGGGGAAAAACTGTTTTTT
CASSPGGEKLFF
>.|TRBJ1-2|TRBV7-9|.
TGTGCCAGCAGCCCTGGATGGGGCCGAACTAACTATGGCTACACCTTC
CASSPGWGRTNYGYTF
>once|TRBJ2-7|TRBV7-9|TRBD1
TGTGCCAGCAGCTCGGACAGGCAGGCCCACGAGCAGTACTTC
CASSSDRQAHEQYF
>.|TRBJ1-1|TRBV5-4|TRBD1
TGTGCCAGCAGCGACCTATACAGGGGGCTTGGCACTGAAGCTTTCTTT
CASSDLYRGLGTEAFF
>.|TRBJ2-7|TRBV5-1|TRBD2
TGCGCCAGCAGCTCGACCGGGACTAGCTACGAGCAGTACTTC
CASSSTGTSYEQYF
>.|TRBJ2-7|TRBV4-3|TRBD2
TGCGCCAGCAGCCAAGCCCGGGGAGGGTCCGCCTCCTACGAGCAGTACTTC
CASSQARGGSASYEQYF
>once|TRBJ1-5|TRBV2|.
TGTGCCAGCAGTGCCTACAGGGTGTCCCAGCCCCAGCATTTT
CASSAYRVSQPQHF
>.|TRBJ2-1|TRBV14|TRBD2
TGTGCCAGCAGCCAAGATAGGGCGGGGACTAGCGGGAGTATAGGAGTCCCGGGTGAGCAGTTCTTC
CASSQDRAGTSGSIGVPGEQFF
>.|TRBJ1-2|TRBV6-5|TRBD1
TGTGCCAGCAGTCCCCGACAGGGTAACTATGGCTACACCTTC
CASSPRQGNYGYTF
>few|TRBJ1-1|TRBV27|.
TGTGCCAGCAGTTCCCGACAGGACCTGAACACTGAAGCTTTCTTT
CASSSRQDLNTEAFF
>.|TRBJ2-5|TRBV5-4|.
TGTGCCAGCAGTTACCCTACAGGGACGGGAGAGACCCAGTACTTC
CASSYPTGTGETQYF
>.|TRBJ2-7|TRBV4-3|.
TGCGCCAGCAGCCAATTCAGGGGCTCCTACGAGCAGTACTTC
CASSQFRGSYEQYF
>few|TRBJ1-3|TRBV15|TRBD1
TGTGCCACCAAAAATAACAGGGGATCCATATATTTT
CATKNNRGSIYF
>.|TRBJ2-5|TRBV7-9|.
TGTGCCAGCAGCTTAGCAGGGGGAATAAGGGAGACCCAGTACTTC
CASSLAGGIRETQYF
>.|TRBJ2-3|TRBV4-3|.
TGCGCCAGCAGCCAAGACGGCGGCCGCACAGATACGCAGTATTTT
CASSQDGGRTDTQYF
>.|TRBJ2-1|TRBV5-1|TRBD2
TGCGCCAGCAGCTGGATTAGGACTAGGGACAATGAGCAGTTCTTC
CASSWIRTRDNEQFF
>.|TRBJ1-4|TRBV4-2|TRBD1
TGTGCCAGCAGCCCTGACGGGACAGGGGATGAAAAACTGTTTTTT
CASSPDGTGDEKLFF
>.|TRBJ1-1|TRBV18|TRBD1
TGTGCCAGCTCACCTATACAGGGGGAAACTGAAGCTTTCTTT
CASSPIQGETEAFF
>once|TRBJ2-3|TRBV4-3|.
TGCGCCAGCAGCCAGAGCTTCAGCACAGATACGCAGTATTTT
CASSQSFSTDTQYF
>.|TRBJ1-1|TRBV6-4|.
TGTGCCAGCAAAGGACAGCCTGGAGACACTGAAGCTTTCTTT
CASKGQPGDTEAFF
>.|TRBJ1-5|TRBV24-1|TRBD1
TGTGCCACCAGTGATTTGCACAGGGGCCTAGGAAGCAATCAGCCCCAGCATTTT
CATSDLHRGLGSNQPQHF
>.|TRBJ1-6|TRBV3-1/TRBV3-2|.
TGTGCCAGCAGCCAAGGAGAACCTCCCTATAATTCACCCCTCCACTTT
CASSQGEPPYNSPLHF